This is a list of T cell receptor beta chains from one sample in a study of CD8 T cells in ankylosing spondylitis. Using its own MiXCR run on the 5' RACE reads, TCRdb lists one record per CDR3 protein. The sample lists around 150,000 distinct CDR3 sequences, more than 40% occurring once. The sequenced sample consisted of synovial fluid, either unsorted or a sorted T cell fraction (not recorded which). The receptor source for this set is a male donor with ankylosing spondylitis. Both conserved end residues are part of each CDR3. D genes are given only for firm matches. Expanded clones get a size class; other rows say once, few or many, or leave the size out.

. | TRBJ1-1 | . | TRBV13 | CASSPRMNTEAFF | TGTGCCAGCAGCCCGCGGATGAACACTGAAGCTTTCTTT
TRBD1 | TRBJ1-1 | . | TRBV28 | CASSLWGTGGGTEAFF | TGTGCCAGCAGTTTATGGGGGACAGGGGGCGGCACTGAAGCTTTCTTT
TRBD2 | TRBJ2-7 | . | TRBV6-5 | CASSYPGKRDMGPAEQYF | TGTGCCAGCAGTTACCCCGGGAAGCGGGATATGGGACCTGCCGAGCAGTACTTC
TRBD1 | TRBJ2-7 | medium-sized | TRBV10-3 | CAISDQGDYEQYF | TGTGCCATCAGTGATCAGGGGGACTACGAGCAGTACTTC
. | TRBJ1-3 | . | TRBV12-3/TRBV12-4 | CASSSPGRNTIYF | TGTGCCAGCAGTTCCCCGGGGCGGAACACCATATATTTT
. | TRBJ1-5 | few | TRBV12-3/TRBV12-4 | CASSQGPTGLNQPQHF | TGTGCCAGCAGTCAAGGGCCAACAGGGCTTAATCAGCCCCAGCATTTT
. | TRBJ1-2 | . | TRBV27 | CASGQFYGYTF | TGTGCCAGCGGACAGTTCTATGGCTACACCTTC
. | TRBJ2-3 | . | TRBV7-2 | CASSLVALKADTQYF | TGTGCCAGCAGCTTAGTGGCGTTAAAAGCAGATACGCAGTATTTT
. | TRBJ2-3 | many | TRBV7-9 | CASSFSASTDTQYF | TGTGCCAGCAGCTTCTCGGCTAGCACAGATACGCAGTATTTT
TRBD1 | TRBJ1-5 | . | TRBV20-1 | CSATPRQGNNQPQHF | TGCAGTGCCACTCCTCGACAGGGGAACAATCAGCCCCAGCATTTT
. | TRBJ2-7 | few | TRBV28 | CASSSPRVLAGGYEQYF | TGTGCCAGCAGTTCCCCCCGAGTACTCGCCGGCGGCTACGAGCAGTACTTC
TRBD1 | TRBJ2-7 | . | TRBV25-1 | CASSEWDREWEQYF | TGTGCCAGCAGTGAATGGGACAGGGAGTGGGAGCAGTACTTC
TRBD1 | TRBJ1-4 | . | TRBV5-4 | CASSAPGTGHEKLFF | TGTGCCAGCAGCGCCCCCGGGACAGGGCATGAAAAACTGTTTTTT
. | TRBJ2-1 | . | TRBV12-5 | CASDPRGSSYNEQFF | TGTGCTAGTGACCCTAGGGGGAGCTCCTACAATGAGCAGTTCTTC